The 4 T cell receptor beta chains given below trace back to one sample, sequenced in a study of cytomegalovirus exposure and HLA in healthy donors. PCR amplification relied on 60 Vbeta primers (plus 13 Jbeta primers). Data came from immunoSEQ multiplex PCR; TCRdb stores just in-frame clones and leaves some out. The data show over 150,000 clones, with roughly 72% seen just once and about 2% held by the top ten. Sequencing input: PBMCs. The receptors here all came from a man in his thirties or forties in good health and CMV-seronegative.

Comments on this clone: Distinct nucleotide sequences in the sample also encode this CDR3. The J gene is TRBJ1-1, the V gene TRBV5-1, with 7 bases lining up with TRBD1. V lost 3 bases and J lost 2; bases outside the gene matches: 4. The CDR3 spans 14 residues. Germline V gene lookup returns CDR1 SGHRS and CDR2 YFSETQ. CDR3 coding DNA: TGCGCCAGCAGCTCGGGACAGACAAACACTGAAGCTTTCTTT. The encoded protein is CASSSGQTNTEAFF.

The chain uses TRBV11-2 and TRBJ2-5, with TRBD2 matching over 9 bases. This CDR3 has 16 amino acids. V was clipped by 5 bases and J by 1 base; unmatched bases: 8. Germline V gene lookup returns CDR1 SGHAT and CDR2 FQNNGV. The CDR3 DNA reads TGTGCCAGCAGCCGAGGGCGGGGGGGCTCCCAAGAGACCCAGTACTTC. Translated: CASSRGRGGSQETQYF.

V and J are TRBV5-6 and TRBJ1-2; 8 bases are shared with TRBD1. The CDR3 consists of 16 residues. The V and J ends lost 4 bases and 4 bases, in that order; junction bases with no gene match: 12. Germline loops: CDR1 SGHDT, CDR2 YYEEEE. This CDR3 reads CASSIYTGGSGYGYTF. The CDR3 coding sequence is TGTGCCAGCAGCATTTATACAGGGGGTTCGGGCTATGGCTACACCTTC.

V is TRBV6-4 and J is TRBJ2-3; 9 nucleotides match TRBD1. Germline V gene data show CDR1 as MRHNA and CDR2 as SNTAGT. Trimming took 4 bases from V and 2 from J; bases not matched to a gene: 1. The CDR3 runs to 14 residues. CDR3 amino acids: CASSGTGDTDTQYF. Written as DNA, the CDR3 is TGTGCCAGCAGTGGGACAGGGGACACAGATACGCAGTATTTT.